These 5 T cell receptor beta chains share one sample of origin, sequenced in a study of T cells in Graves' hyperthyroidism and ophthalmopathy. RNA transcripts provided the source from which TCR beta CDR3 regions were amplified. HTBI primers were the set used in a first-round RT-PCR of the TCR CDR3. Each CDR3 protein is one row after TCRdb ran MiXCR on the multiplex PCR reads. In the table there are 400,000 to 500,000 distinct CDR3 sequences, under 15% of which are singletons. The sequenced sample consisted of blood. These receptors were obtained from a woman younger than 35 with Graves' hyperthyroidism.

This chain uses TRBV7-9 with TRBJ2-3; TRBD1 agrees at 12 bases. This CDR3 spans 17 amino acids. With 4 bases clipped from V and 6 bases from J, the junction kept 11 bases outside the gene matches. Germline-derived CDR1 and CDR2 are SEHNR and FQNEAQ (reference sequence). For the CDR3, the DNA is TGTGCCAGCAGCTCGCACCTGGGACAGGGGGCAGGTGATACGCAGTATTTT. It codes for CASSSHLGQGAGDTQYF.

This clonotype was counted many times. This chain uses TRBV20-1 with TRBJ1-4; D unclear. Trimming took off 3 bases at V and 1 base at J, with 18 bases between the two ends. The CDR3 runs to 17 residues. Per the germline V gene, CDR1 is DFQATT and CDR2 is SNEGSKA (reference sequence). CDR3 sequence: CSARPLGIRRTNEKLFF. CDR3 bases: TGCAGTGCTAGGCCTCTAGGAATTCGGCGAACTAATGAAAAACTGTTTTTT.

This clonotype was recorded a few times. The V gene is TRBV30, the J gene TRBJ2-1; D is possibly TRBD1 (7 bases). Germline loops: CDR1 GTSNPN, CDR2 SVGIG (reference sequence). V was cut by 3 bases and J by 4 bases, with 13 bases left in between. The CDR3 is 14 residues long. The CDR3 reads CAWSRGAEYNEQFF. For the CDR3, the DNA is TGTGCCTGGAGCAGGGGGGCGGAATACAATGAGCAGTTCTTC. Full variable domain (rest looked up from reference TRBV30 and TRBJ2-1): SQTIHQWPATLVQPVGSPLSLECTVEGTSNPNLYWYRQAAGRGLQLLFYSVGIGQISSEVPQNLSASRPQDRQFILSSKKLLLSDSGFYLCAWSRGAEYNEQFFGPGTRLTVL.

This clonotype was observed a handful of times. A much larger clone differs by one base, so this may be a read error. The V call is TRBV6-2 or TRBV6-3, the J call TRBJ1-1; perhaps TRBD1 as D (6 bases). The CDR3 consists of 16 residues. Germline CDR1 MNHEY, CDR2 SVGEGT. CDR3 protein: CAGSSRGGRGHTEAFF. In DNA, the CDR3 is TGTGCCGGCAGTTCCCGGGGGGGCAGAGGCCACACTGAAGCTTTCTTT.

In regard to this clonotype: At one boundary the junction diverges from the germline segment, which might be a read error. The chain carries TRBV3-1 and TRBJ1-1; D is ambiguous. CDR1 is LGHDT, CDR2 YNNKEL, per germline (reference sequence). The CDR3 is 14 amino acids. CDR3 region: CASSEDPNTIEAFF. CDR3 nucleotide sequence: TGTGCCAGCAGCGAAGATCCGAATACTATCGAAGCTTTCTTT.